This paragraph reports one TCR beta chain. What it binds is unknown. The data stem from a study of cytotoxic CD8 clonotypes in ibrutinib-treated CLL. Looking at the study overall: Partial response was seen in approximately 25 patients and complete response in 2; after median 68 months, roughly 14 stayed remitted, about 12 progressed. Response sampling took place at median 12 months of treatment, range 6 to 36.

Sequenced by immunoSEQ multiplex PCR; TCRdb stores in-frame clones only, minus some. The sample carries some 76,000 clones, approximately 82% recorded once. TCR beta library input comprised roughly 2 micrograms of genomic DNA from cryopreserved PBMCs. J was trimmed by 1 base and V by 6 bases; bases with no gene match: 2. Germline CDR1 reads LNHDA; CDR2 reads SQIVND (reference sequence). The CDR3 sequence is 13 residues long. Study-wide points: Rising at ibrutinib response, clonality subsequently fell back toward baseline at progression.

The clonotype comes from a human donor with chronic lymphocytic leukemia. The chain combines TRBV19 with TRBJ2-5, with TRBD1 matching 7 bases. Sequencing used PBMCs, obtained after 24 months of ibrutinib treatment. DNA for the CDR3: TGTGCCAGTAGCCGACAGGGCCAAGAGACCCAGTACTTC. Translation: CASSRQGQETQYF.